These 27 T cell receptor beta chains came from one sample sequenced in a study of blood T cell repertoires in COVID-19. The assay was immunoSEQ multiplex PCR, and TCRdb's table has in-frame clones only and misses some. The profile shows 150,000 to 180,000 clones, 88% of them singletons. Sample: peripheral blood. The receptors stem from a woman in her seventies with acute or convalescent COVID-19.

This sequence joins TRBV5-4 and TRBJ1-2; D is unresolved. Germline CDR1 reads SGHNT; CDR2 reads YYREEE (reference sequence). This CDR3 comprises 18 residues. Trimming took 4 bases from V and 4 from J, leaving 26 bases between them. The CDR3 nucleotides read TGTGCCAGCAGCCGGAGACCGGGAATCTACGCCGGATCCTATGGCTACACCTTC. This codes for CASSRRPGIYAGSYGYTF.

The rearrangement uses TRBV5-1 and TRBJ1-5; D is unresolved. V was shortened by 0 bases and J by 5 bases, with 6 bases between the two germline ends. Looked up from germline, CDR1 is SGHRS and CDR2 is YFSETQ. The CDR3 has 13 residues. CDR3 nucleotides: TGCGCCAGCAGCTTGGTATCCGATCAGCCCCAGCATTTT. As protein: CASSLVSDQPQHF.

The chain carries TRBV2 and TRBJ2-1; tentative D call: TRBD1 (6 bases). Trimming removed 1 base from V and 4 bases from J, with 11 bases in between. Germline V gene sequence: CDR1 SNHLY, CDR2 FYNNEI. The CDR3 contains 15 residues. The CDR3: CASSEEQGWYNEQFF. As DNA, the CDR3 is TGTGCCAGCAGTGAAGAACAGGGCTGGTACAATGAGCAGTTCTTC.

The rearrangement uses TRBV5-1 and TRBJ2-5, with 14 nucleotides matching TRBD2. Looked up from germline, CDR1 is SGHRS and CDR2 is YFSETQ. Germline trimming cut 4 bases from V and 0 bases from J; bases unmatched to any gene: 5. CDR3 length equals 17 residues. CDR3 DNA sequence: TGCGCCAGCAGCCGGACTAGCGGGGGGCAGTACCAAGAGACCCAGTACTTC. Translated: CASSRTSGGQYQETQYF.

The J gene is TRBJ1-5, the V gene TRBV6-2 or TRBV6-3; TRBD1 is a possible D gene (5 bases). The CDR3 consists of 13 residues. The V and J ends lost 4 bases and 9 bases respectively, with 13 bases between them. The germline V gene encodes CDR1 MNHEY and CDR2 SVGEGT. The CDR3 bases are TGTGCCAGCAGTTCCCAGGGTGGGCCGCCCCAGCATTTT. Translation gives CASSSQGGPPQHF.

The chain employs TRBV27 and TRBJ2-2; no reliable D call. Trimming cost V 9 bases and J 7 bases, with 9 bases left between them. Germline CDR1 MNHEY, CDR2 SMNVEV (reference sequence). The CDR3 sequence is 11 residues long. CDR3 nucleotide sequence: TGTGCCAGGCTACGGAGCGGGGAGCTGTTTTTT. Translating it yields CARLRSGELFF.

The rearrangement joins TRBV9 to TRBJ2-3, with D hard to call. The germline V and J ends were trimmed by 0 bases and 6 bases, with 8 bases remaining between them. The CDR3 covers 13 residues. Germline lookup yields CDR1 SGDLS and CDR2 YYNGEE. The CDR3 DNA follows: TGTGCCAGCAGCGTAGATTTTCTGGATACGCAGTATTTT. Encoded protein: CASSVDFLDTQYF.

The gene calls are TRBV7-2 and TRBJ2-3; D remains ambiguous. The CDR3 spans 14 residues. Germline V CDR1 and CDR2: SGHTA, FQGNSA. V was clipped by 2 bases and J by 5 bases, with 11 bases between them. The CDR3 sequence is CASSLTPSVDTQYF. CDR3 DNA sequence: TGTGCCAGCAGCTTAACCCCAAGCGTAGATACGCAGTATTTT.

The sample holds one count of this clone. The rearrangement links TRBV27 to TRBJ2-3; TRBD2 matches at 9 bases. Losses at the gene ends were 2 bases for V and 2 bases for J; bases not matched to a gene: 5. The length of the CDR3 is 16 residues. Looked up from germline, CDR1 is MNHEY and CDR2 is SMNVEV (reference sequence). Written as DNA, the CDR3 is TGTGCCAGCAGTTTAGCGGGGGGGCTGTTCACAGATACGCAGTATTTT. Amino acids: CASSLAGGLFTDTQYF.

V and J are TRBV3-1 (or the pseudogene TRBV3-2) and TRBJ1-1; D gene unclear. The V gene lost 4 bases and the J gene lost 5 bases, with 14 bases spanning the gap. The CDR3 spans 14 residues. Per germline, CDR1 LGHDT and CDR2 YNNKEL (reference sequence). Here the CDR3 reads CASSPLSGKTEAFF. In DNA, the CDR3 is TGTGCCAGCAGCCCCCTATCGGGAAAGACTGAAGCTTTCTTT.

This chain links TRBV19 with TRBJ2-1; TRBD1 is a possible D gene (6 bases). Trimming removed 5 bases from V and 7 bases from J, with 15 bases in between. The CDR3 extends over 14 amino acids. Germline-derived CDR1 and CDR2 are LNHDA and SQIVND (reference sequence). The CDR3 DNA follows: TGTGCCAGTAGTGACCGGGACAAAGGGAATGAGCAGTTCTTC. Translation: CASSDRDKGNEQFF.

Notes on this clone: Compared with germline, one end of the junction differs, possibly owing to a read error. This chain uses TRBV7-7 with TRBJ2-5; 7 bases are a match to TRBD2. CDR3 size: 14 residues. The germline V gene has CDR1 SSHAT and CDR2 FNYEAQ (reference sequence). For the CDR3, the DNA is TGTGCTAGCAGCTGGGGGGGGAGCCAAGAGACCCAGTACTTC. As protein: CASSWGGSQETQYF. Full variable domain (rest looked up from reference TRBV7-7 and TRBJ2-5): GAGVSQSPRYKVTKRGQDVTLRCDPISSHATLYWYQQALGQGPEFLTYFNYEAQPDKSGLPSDRFSAERPEGSISTLTIQRTEQRDSAMYRCASSWGGSQETQYFGPGTRLLVL.

Written as DNA, the CDR3 is TGTGCCAGCAGGCACCGACAGGAGAACACTGAAGCTTTCTTT. It is translated as CASRHRQENTEAFF. The chain employs TRBV2 and TRBJ1-1, with D possibly TRBD1 on 6 matching bases. V was trimmed by 6 bases and J by 1 base, leaving 12 bases between them. The CDR3 covers 14 residues. In germline, CDR1 is SNHLY, CDR2 FYNNEI.

V usage is TRBV15 and J usage is TRBJ1-5; a possible D gene is TRBD1 (5 bases). Germline CDR1 reads LNHNV; CDR2 reads YYDKDF (reference sequence). The CDR3 runs 13 residues. V was pared by 3 bases and J by 15 bases, with 18 bases between. CDR3 in amino acids: CATSSTPAGMWHF. DNA of the CDR3: TGTGCCACCAGCAGCACTCCCGCAGGGATGTGGCATTTT.

This chain links TRBV28 with TRBJ1-2; 9 bases are shared with TRBD1. The CDR3 is made up of 14 amino acids. Germline-derived CDR1 and CDR2 are MDHEN and SYDVKM. The J segment lost 8 bases and the V segment lost 2 bases, leaving 6 bases of the junction unmatched. CDR3 nucleotide sequence: TGTGCCAGCAGTTTAGGACAGGGGTTGGGCGGCTACACCTTC. This codes for CASSLGQGLGGYTF.

This chain uses TRBV5-1 with TRBJ1-1; a possible D gene is TRBD1 (5 bases). V gave up 0 bases and J gave up 3 bases, with 15 bases separating them. CDR1 and CDR2 (germline): SGHRS, YFSETQ. The CDR3 covers 16 residues. The CDR3 here is CASSLAKGVAHTEAFF. The CDR3 bases are TGCGCCAGCAGCTTGGCCAAAGGGGTGGCGCACACTGAAGCTTTCTTT. The full variable domain, in which reference TRBV5-1 and TRBJ1-1 provide the parts outside the CDR3, is KAGVTQTPRYLIKTRGQQVTLSCSPISGHRSVSWYQQTPGQGLQFLFEYFSETQRNKGNFPGRFSGRQFSNSRSEMNVSTLELGDSALYLCASSLAKGVAHTEAFFGQGTRLTVV.

The V gene is TRBV19, the J gene TRBJ2-1; 11 bases match TRBD2. CDR3 length equals 16 residues. V was clipped by 3 bases and J by 9 bases; unmatched bases: 10. Germline V gives CDR1 LNHDA, CDR2 SQIVND (reference sequence). CDR3 loop: CASSIPGSGGEGEQFF. Here the CDR3 DNA reads TGTGCCAGTAGTATCCCGGGTAGCGGGGGGGAGGGTGAGCAGTTCTTC. The variable domain in full, with the rest retrieved from reference TRBV19 and TRBJ2-1, is DGGITQSPKYLFRKEGQNVTLSCEQNLNHDAMYWYRQDPGQGLRLIYYSQIVNDFQKGDIAEGYSVSREKKESFPLTVTSAQKNPTAFYLCASSIPGSGGEGEQFFGPGTRLTVL.

The chain employs TRBV11-2 and TRBJ1-1; 9 bases map to TRBD1. CDR1 is SGHAT and CDR2 is FQNNGV in the germline V gene. The J segment lost 4 bases and the V segment lost 4 bases, leaving 13 bases of the junction unmatched. The CDR3 totals 17 residues. CDR3 nucleotides: TGTGCCAGCAGCTGGGGACAGGGCCTCTACCGGGGCACTGAAGCTTTCTTT. This sequence encodes CASSWGQGLYRGTEAFF.

This chain connects TRBV6-5 to TRBJ1-4, with 10 bases matching TRBD1. Germline CDR1 MNHEY, CDR2 SVGAGI. This CDR3 is built from 14 residues. This chain's CDR3 is CAILDRGHNEKLFF. The CDR3 DNA reads as TGTGCGATTCTCGACAGGGGGCATAATGAAAAACTGTTTTTT.

The rearrangement joins TRBV6-5 to TRBJ1-1; TRBD1 is a possible D gene (5 bases). The germline gives CDR1 MNHEY, CDR2 SVGAGI. The V gene lost 8 bases and the J gene lost 2 bases, with 6 bases spanning the gap. This CDR3 comprises 11 residues. CDR3 nucleotide sequence: TGTGCCAGCGGGACTAACACTGAAGCTTTCTTT. Translating gives CASGTNTEAFF.

CDR3 region: CASSVGGSQPQHF. CDR3 coding DNA: TGTGCCAGCAGTGTGGGGGGGTCTCAGCCCCAGCATTTT. This chain uses TRBV28 with TRBJ1-5, with D perhaps TRBD1 (5 bases). This CDR3 has 13 residues. Per the germline V gene, CDR1 is MDHEN and CDR2 is SYDVKM. Trimming removed 5 bases at V and 6 bases at J, with 11 bases between.

The chain carries TRBV10-3 and TRBJ2-5, with D maybe TRBD2 (5 bases). CDR1 is ENHRY and CDR2 is SYGVKD in the germline V gene. V lost 4 bases to trimming and J lost 1 base, with 10 bases between them. The CDR3 length is 14 residues. CDR3 bases: TGTGCCATCAGTGGGGCGGGCGGCCAAGAGACCCAGTACTTC. It encodes CAISGAGGQETQYF.

The chain recombines TRBV4-3 with TRBJ1-2, with 7 bases that match TRBD1. In germline, CDR1 is LGHNA, CDR2 YSLEER. With V trimmed by 0 bases and J by 2 bases, 9 bases remained unmatched. CDR3 length: 17 residues. Written as DNA, the CDR3 is TGCGCCAGCAGCCAAGAAAGGGGACAGTTTGGGAACTATGGCTACACCTTC. Protein sequence: CASSQERGQFGNYGYTF.

DNA for the CDR3: TGTGCCAGCAGTTTAGCCGGTAACTATGGCTACACCTTC. Its protein product is CASSLAGNYGYTF. The gene calls are TRBV27 and TRBJ1-2; D uncertain. The CDR3 is made up of 13 amino acids. V was shortened by 2 bases and J by 1 base, with 5 bases between the two germline ends. The germline V gene encodes CDR1 MNHEY and CDR2 SMNVEV (reference sequence).

In the case of this clone: Other nucleotide sequences from this sample produce the same CDR3. The rearrangement links TRBV10-3 to TRBJ2-3, with a tentative D call TRBD1 (5 bases). The CDR3 totals 13 residues. The V end was cut by 2 bases, the J end by 3 bases, with 6 bases between. Looked up from germline, CDR1 is ENHRY and CDR2 is SYGVKD. This CDR3 is CAISEGATDTQYF. As DNA, the CDR3 is TGTGCCATCAGTGAGGGGGCGACAGATACGCAGTATTTT.

The genes are TRBV7-2 and TRBJ1-6, with a weak D call TRBD1 (5 bases). V was clipped by 0 bases and J by 14 bases, with 17 bases between them. This CDR3 contains 15 residues. The germline V gene encodes CDR1 SGHTA and CDR2 FQGNSA. This chain's CDR3 is CASSLASGTQYALHF. DNA of the CDR3: TGTGCCAGCAGCTTAGCTTCCGGGACTCAATACGCCCTCCACTTT.

The gene calls are TRBV7-8 and TRBJ2-3; 11 nucleotides line up with TRBD1. V lost 5 bases, J lost 1 base, and 5 bases stayed unmatched. CDR1 SGHVS and CDR2 FQNEAQ come from the germline V gene. This CDR3 spans 16 amino acids. The CDR3 here is CASSLRTGGRTDTQYF. The CDR3 DNA follows: TGTGCCAGCAGCCTCAGGACAGGGGGCCGCACAGATACGCAGTATTTT. Full variable domain (outside the CDR3, taken from reference TRBV7-8 and TRBJ2-3): GAGVSQSPRYKVAKRGQDVALRCDPISGHVSLFWYQQALGQGPEFLTYFQNEAQLDKSGLPSDRFFAERPEGSVSTLKIQRTQQEDSAVYLCASSLRTGGRTDTQYFGPGTRLTVL.